This TCR beta chain emerged from a study of cytomegalovirus exposure and HLA in healthy donors. In germline, CDR1 is SSHAT, CDR2 FNYEAQ (reference sequence). This CDR3 is 13 amino acids long. Trimming shortened V by 2 bases and J by 8 bases, and 7 bases separated the two germline ends. Study-wide results and caveats: Prediction of most subjects' HLA-A and HLA-B alleles by TCR beta sequences was reportedly accurate. In a later analysis, most CMV-associated TCR beta chains appeared HLA-restricted.

As regards this clone: Its antigen is undetermined.

The study ran its PCR with 60 Vbeta and 13 Jbeta primers. TCRdb keeps only in-frame clones here, not all; method: immunoSEQ multiplex PCR. Seen here are 100,000 to 150,000 clones, approximately 76% observed once, and the top ten hold roughly 16%. The sequenced sample consisted of PBMCs. The sequence derives from a man between 45 and 60 years old in good health and CMV-seropositive. The rearrangement links TRBV7-7 to TRBJ1-6; D not resolved. CDR3 loop: CASSLSEDSPLHF. CDR3 DNA: TGTGCCAGCAGCTTATCCGAGGATTCACCCCTCCACTTT.